This is a list of T cell receptor beta chains from one sample in a study of identifying expanded T cells in peripheral blood. Sequenced by immunoSEQ multiplex PCR; TCRdb stores in-frame clones only, minus some. The sample records around 91,000 clones, about 87% being singletons. The sequenced material came from blood. Every receptor here comes from a person between 18 and 75 years old in good health. Each CDR3 is given with its conserved first and last residue. Fields, in order: V gene, clone size, CDR3 length, J gene, CDR3 protein. Where a row states a size, it is once, few, many or the class of an expanded clone; other rows omit it.

V: TRBV28; size: NA; length: 16; J: TRBJ2-7; CDR3: CASSFPSGRDSYEQYF
V: TRBV2; size: NA; length: 15; J: TRBJ2-5; CDR3: CASSPGTGGRETQYF
V: TRBV7-2; size: NA; length: 14; J: TRBJ1-5; CDR3: CASSQDRVGQPQHF
V: TRBV5-1; size: NA; length: 20; J: TRBJ2-2; CDR3: CASSLVPGLAGVVGTGELFF
V: TRBV7-8; size: NA; length: 15; J: TRBJ2-3; CDR3: CASSRSVPAVDTQYF
V: TRBV5-1; size: NA; length: 13; J: TRBJ2-7; CDR3: CASSLTGDYEQYF
V: TRBV29-1; size: NA; length: 13; J: TRBJ1-1; CDR3: CSVVRQMNTEAFF
V: TRBV2; size: NA; length: 13; J: TRBJ2-7; CDR3: CASTRTGGYEQYF
V: TRBV6-4; size: NA; length: 15; J: TRBJ2-1; CDR3: CASSEGEAGGNEQFF
V: TRBV18; size: NA; length: 15; J: TRBJ1-2; CDR3: CASSLYGQGRYGYTF
V: TRBV11-1; size: NA; length: 16; J: TRBJ2-3; CDR3: CASSLTTQGFTDTQYF
V: TRBV10-1; size: NA; length: 14; J: TRBJ2-1; CDR3: CASSEYGQGSEQFF
V: TRBV7-6; size: NA; length: 15; J: TRBJ2-2; CDR3: CASSSVGQGTGELFF
V: TRBV14; size: NA; length: 14; J: TRBJ2-7; CDR3: CASSQGPGLYEQYF
V: TRBV19; size: NA; length: 14; J: TRBJ2-1; CDR3: CASSHRDRDNEQFF
V: TRBV28; size: NA; length: 16; J: TRBJ1-1; CDR3: CASSLGRAAMNTEAFF
V: TRBV5-8; size: NA; length: 16; J: TRBJ1-6; CDR3: CASSWTGRPSNSPLHF
V: TRBV9; size: NA; length: 15; J: TRBJ1-4; CDR3: CASSPYRTVNEKLFF
V: TRBV6-4; size: few; length: 15; J: TRBJ2-1; CDR3: CASSDIGGGYNEQFF
V: TRBV11-2; size: NA; length: 13; J: TRBJ1-6; CDR3: CASSLLRNSPLHF
V: TRBV7-2; size: NA; length: 14; J: TRBJ2-7; CDR3: CASSELLIAHEQYF
V: TRBV6-5; size: NA; length: 16; J: TRBJ1-1; CDR3: CASSYLYRDRGTEAFF
V: TRBV19; size: NA; length: 14; J: TRBJ1-1; CDR3: CASSRSGRNTEAFF
V: TRBV4-1; size: NA; length: 15; J: TRBJ2-3; CDR3: CASSQEGKLAFTQYF
V: TRBV11-2; size: NA; length: 15; J: TRBJ1-1; CDR3: CASTLSMTANTEAFF
V: TRBV9; size: once; length: 15; J: TRBJ2-1; CDR3: CASSVVPTIDNEQFF
V: TRBV2; size: many; length: 13; J: TRBJ1-3; CDR3: CASSQISGNTIYF
V: TRBV11-2; size: NA; length: 11; J: TRBJ2-3; CDR3: CASSLRDTQYF
V: TRBV7-6; size: NA; length: 15; J: TRBJ2-2; CDR3: CASSLDGENTGELFF
V: TRBV27; size: NA; length: 18; J: TRBJ2-7; CDR3: CASSFRLAGGPSTYEQYF
V: TRBV15; size: NA; length: 15; J: TRBJ2-7; CDR3: CATSRGVEGIYEQYF
V: TRBV6-1; size: NA; length: 15; J: TRBJ2-7; CDR3: CASSEARRVVYEQYF
V: TRBV7-2; size: NA; length: 16; J: TRBJ2-3; CDR3: CASSLAGGGAADTQYF
V: TRBV28; size: NA; length: 12; J: TRBJ2-1; CDR3: CASSLGWGEQFF
V: TRBV30; size: NA; length: 14; J: TRBJ2-3; CDR3: CAWRIAGIGDTQYF
V: TRBV29-1; size: NA; length: 12; J: TRBJ2-7; CDR3: CSVGTGPYEQYF
V: TRBV27; size: NA; length: 11; J: TRBJ2-1; CDR3: CASSTRNEQFF
V: TRBV9; size: NA; length: 15; J: TRBJ1-3; CDR3: CASSVGDSFRGTIYF
V: TRBV5-5; size: NA; length: 15; J: TRBJ1-5; CDR3: CASSFRPRAEQPQHF
V: TRBV7-9; size: NA; length: 13; J: TRBJ1-5; CDR3: CASSHGGNQPQHF
V: TRBV19; size: NA; length: 13; J: TRBJ2-4; CDR3: CASLAVAKNIQYF
V: TRBV4-1; size: NA; length: 13; J: TRBJ2-5; CDR3: CASSRTVQETQYF
V: TRBV18; size: once; length: 15; J: TRBJ2-1; CDR3: CASSPVTSGHNEQFF
V: TRBV5-1; size: NA; length: 14; J: TRBJ2-5; CDR3: CASSPGGVQETQYF
V: TRBV5-5; size: NA; length: 16; J: TRBJ1-5; CDR3: CASSLEAGASNQPQHF
V: TRBV28; size: NA; length: 15; J: TRBJ1-5; CDR3: CASSSPDSSNQPQHF